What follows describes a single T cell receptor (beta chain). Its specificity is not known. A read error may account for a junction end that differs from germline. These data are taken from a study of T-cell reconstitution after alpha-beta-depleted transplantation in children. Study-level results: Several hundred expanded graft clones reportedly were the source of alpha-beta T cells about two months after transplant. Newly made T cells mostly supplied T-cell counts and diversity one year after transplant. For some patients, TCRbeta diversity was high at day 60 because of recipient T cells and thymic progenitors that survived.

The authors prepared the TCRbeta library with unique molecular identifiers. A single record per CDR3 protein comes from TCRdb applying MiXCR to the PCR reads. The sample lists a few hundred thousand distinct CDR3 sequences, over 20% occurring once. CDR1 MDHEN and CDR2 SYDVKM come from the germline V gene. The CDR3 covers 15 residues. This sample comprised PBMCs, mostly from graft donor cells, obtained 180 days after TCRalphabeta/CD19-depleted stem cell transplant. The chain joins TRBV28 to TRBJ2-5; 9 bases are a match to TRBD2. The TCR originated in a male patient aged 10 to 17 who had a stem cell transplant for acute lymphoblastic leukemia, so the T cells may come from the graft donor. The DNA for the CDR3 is TGTGTCAGCAGTCCTCGACGGCGGGAGGGGAAGACCCAGTACTTC. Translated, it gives CVSSPRRREGKTQYF.